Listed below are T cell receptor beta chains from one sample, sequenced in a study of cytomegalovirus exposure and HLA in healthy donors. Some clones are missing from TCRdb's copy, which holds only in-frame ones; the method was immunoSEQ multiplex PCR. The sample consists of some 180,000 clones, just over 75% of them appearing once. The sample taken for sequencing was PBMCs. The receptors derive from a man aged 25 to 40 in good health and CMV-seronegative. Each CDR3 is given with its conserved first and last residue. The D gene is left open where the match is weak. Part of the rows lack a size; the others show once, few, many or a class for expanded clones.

CDR3aa: CSVASALTGELFF
CDR3nt: TGCAGCGTTGCTTCAGCGCTTACCGGGGAGCTGTTTTTT
d_gene: NA
v_gene: TRBV29-1
j_gene: TRBJ2-2
abundance: NA

CDR3aa: CASSLVSDRGNIQYF
CDR3nt: TGTGCCAGCAGCTTAGTTTCGGACAGGGGAAACATTCAGTACTTC
d_gene: TRBD1
v_gene: TRBV11-1
j_gene: TRBJ2-4
abundance: NA

CDR3aa: CASSEKGSGQGGNIQYF
CDR3nt: TGTGCCAGCAGTGAAAAGGGGTCCGGACAGGGTGGAAACATTCAGTACTTC
d_gene: TRBD1
v_gene: TRBV6-1
j_gene: TRBJ2-4
abundance: once

CDR3aa: CSVWGGETQYF
CDR3nt: TGCAGCGTATGGGGAGGAGAGACCCAGTACTTC
d_gene: NA
v_gene: TRBV29-1
j_gene: TRBJ2-5
abundance: NA

CDR3aa: CASSQPHLAGADNEQFF
CDR3nt: TGCGCCAGCAGCCAACCTCATCTAGCGGGAGCTGATAATGAGCAGTTCTTC
d_gene: TRBD2
v_gene: TRBV4-1
j_gene: TRBJ2-1
abundance: NA

CDR3aa: CSVESLAGPRIYNEQFF
CDR3nt: TGCAGCGTTGAAAGCCTAGCGGGGCCCCGGATCTACAATGAGCAGTTCTTC
d_gene: TRBD2
v_gene: TRBV29-1
j_gene: TRBJ2-1
abundance: NA

CDR3aa: CVSSLPTSGRYEQYF
CDR3nt: TGTGTCAGCAGCCTACCAACTAGCGGGAGGTACGAGCAGTACTTC
d_gene: TRBD2
v_gene: TRBV5-4
j_gene: TRBJ2-7
abundance: NA

CDR3aa: CASSRRGQDTEAFF
CDR3nt: TGTGCCAGCAGTCGCAGGGGGCAGGACACTGAAGCTTTCTTT
d_gene: TRBD1
v_gene: TRBV2
j_gene: TRBJ1-1
abundance: NA

CDR3aa: CASSSLGQGPGELFF
CDR3nt: TGTGCCAGCAGCTCACTTGGACAGGGACCCGGGGAGCTGTTTTTT
d_gene: TRBD1
v_gene: TRBV7-7
j_gene: TRBJ2-2
abundance: NA

CDR3aa: CASSYPGQGDEKLFF
CDR3nt: TGCGCCAGCAGCTATCCGGGACAGGGAGATGAAAAACTGTTTTTT
d_gene: TRBD1
v_gene: TRBV4-1
j_gene: TRBJ1-4
abundance: NA

CDR3aa: CAWSPTGNTIYF
CDR3nt: TGTGCCTGGAGTCCCACTGGAAACACCATATATTTT
d_gene: NA
v_gene: TRBV30
j_gene: TRBJ1-3
abundance: few

CDR3aa: CASSLDGSSYNEQFF
CDR3nt: TGCGCCAGCAGCTTGGACGGGAGCTCCTACAATGAGCAGTTCTTC
d_gene: NA
v_gene: TRBV5-1
j_gene: TRBJ2-1
abundance: NA

CDR3aa: CASSFGASQETQYF
CDR3nt: TGTGCCAGCAGCTTTGGAGCGAGCCAAGAGACCCAGTACTTC
d_gene: NA
v_gene: TRBV5-4
j_gene: TRBJ2-5
abundance: NA

CDR3aa: CASSHPLGNTEAFF
CDR3nt: TGTGCCAGCAGCCATCCTCTAGGGAACACTGAAGCTTTCTTT
d_gene: NA
v_gene: TRBV9
j_gene: TRBJ1-1
abundance: NA

CDR3aa: CASSIGRETQYF
CDR3nt: TGTGCCAGCAGCATAGGGAGAGAGACCCAGTACTTC
d_gene: NA
v_gene: TRBV7-4
j_gene: TRBJ2-5
abundance: NA

CDR3aa: CASSHRGGAPGYTF
CDR3nt: TGCGCCAGCAGCCACCGAGGGGGGGCGCCTGGCTACACCTTC
d_gene: NA
v_gene: TRBV4-1
j_gene: TRBJ1-2
abundance: NA

CDR3aa: CASSVGGTGGMKTQYF
CDR3nt: TGTGCCAGCAGCGTAGGGGGGACAGGGGGCATGAAGACCCAGTACTTC
d_gene: TRBD1
v_gene: TRBV9
j_gene: TRBJ2-5
abundance: NA

CDR3aa: CASTSPAPFYGYTF
CDR3nt: TGTGCCAGCACGTCCCCAGCGCCCTTCTATGGCTACACCTTC
d_gene: NA
v_gene: TRBV6-6
j_gene: TRBJ1-2
abundance: NA

CDR3aa: CATRGMSVDEQYF
CDR3nt: TGTGCCACCAGGGGCATGTCCGTCGACGAGCAGTACTTC
d_gene: NA
v_gene: TRBV15
j_gene: TRBJ2-7
abundance: NA

CDR3aa: CASSLEGTGFDEQYF
CDR3nt: TGCGCCAGCAGCTTGGAGGGGACAGGGTTCGACGAGCAGTACTTC
d_gene: TRBD1
v_gene: TRBV5-1
j_gene: TRBJ2-7
abundance: NA

CDR3aa: CASSPDRAPGSPLHF
CDR3nt: TGTGCCAGCAGCCCAGACAGGGCGCCCGGTTCACCCCTCCACTTT
d_gene: TRBD1
v_gene: TRBV6-1
j_gene: TRBJ1-6
abundance: NA

CDR3aa: CASSYSGSGVYQETQYF
CDR3nt: TGTGCCAGCAGTTACTCGGGGAGCGGGGTGTACCAAGAGACCCAGTACTTC
d_gene: TRBD2
v_gene: TRBV6-7
j_gene: TRBJ2-5
abundance: NA

CDR3aa: CASSIPQGMGNTEAFF
CDR3nt: TGTGCCAGTAGTATTCCGCAGGGCATGGGGAACACTGAAGCTTTCTTT
d_gene: NA
v_gene: TRBV19
j_gene: TRBJ1-1
abundance: NA

CDR3aa: CASSIQGATGELFF
CDR3nt: TGTGCCAGCAGTATCCAGGGGGCAACCGGGGAGCTGTTTTTT
d_gene: TRBD1
v_gene: TRBV6-1
j_gene: TRBJ2-2
abundance: NA

CDR3aa: CASSQSDRALANYGYTF
CDR3nt: TGTGCCAGCAGCCAATCAGACAGGGCACTAGCTAACTATGGCTACACCTTC
d_gene: TRBD1
v_gene: TRBV14
j_gene: TRBJ1-2
abundance: NA

CDR3aa: CASSAGAGGPETQYF
CDR3nt: TGCGCCAGTAGTGCTGGAGCGGGAGGGCCGGAGACCCAGTACTTC
d_gene: TRBD2
v_gene: TRBV10-1
j_gene: TRBJ2-5
abundance: NA

CDR3aa: CASSLWPSGGSTDTQYF
CDR3nt: TGTGCCAGCAGCCTCTGGCCCAGCGGGGGAAGCACAGATACGCAGTATTTT
d_gene: TRBD2
v_gene: TRBV5-6
j_gene: TRBJ2-3
abundance: NA

CDR3aa: CASSPTGTYQPQHF
CDR3nt: TGTGCCAGCAGTCCAACAGGGACGTACCAGCCCCAGCATTTT
d_gene: NA
v_gene: TRBV6-4
j_gene: TRBJ1-5
abundance: NA

CDR3aa: CASSSIASTNNEQFF
CDR3nt: TGCGCCAGCAGCTCCATAGCGTCAACAAACAATGAGCAGTTCTTC
d_gene: NA
v_gene: TRBV5-1
j_gene: TRBJ2-1
abundance: few

CDR3aa: CASSLYPSGRNDEQFF
CDR3nt: TGTGCCAGCAGCTTGTATCCTAGCGGGAGAAATGATGAGCAGTTCTTC
d_gene: TRBD2
v_gene: TRBV5-8
j_gene: TRBJ2-1
abundance: NA

CDR3aa: CASGKSWGQGTEAFF
CDR3nt: TGTGCCAGCGGGAAATCTTGGGGACAGGGGACTGAAGCTTTCTTT
d_gene: TRBD1
v_gene: TRBV9
j_gene: TRBJ1-1
abundance: NA

CDR3aa: CASSLDSPVTPNNEQFF
CDR3nt: TGTGCCAGCAGTTTAGACTCTCCGGTTACCCCCAACAATGAGCAGTTCTTC
d_gene: NA
v_gene: TRBV27
j_gene: TRBJ2-1
abundance: NA

CDR3aa: CASKGQGINQPQHF
CDR3nt: TGTGCCAGTAAGGGCCAGGGGATCAATCAGCCCCAGCATTTT
d_gene: NA
v_gene: TRBV19
j_gene: TRBJ1-5
abundance: NA

CDR3aa: CASSGPGTGRDEQYF
CDR3nt: TGTGCCAGCAGCGGACCCGGGACAGGCCGGGACGAGCAGTACTTC
d_gene: TRBD1
v_gene: TRBV5-4
j_gene: TRBJ2-7
abundance: NA

CDR3aa: CASSDGDGGNQPQHF
CDR3nt: TGTGCCAGCAGTGACGGGGACGGGGGAAATCAGCCCCAGCATTTT
d_gene: NA
v_gene: TRBV6-4
j_gene: TRBJ1-5
abundance: NA

CDR3aa: CASSLSASGRASSEQYF
CDR3nt: TGCGCCAGCAGCTTGTCGGCTAGCGGGAGGGCCAGTAGCGAGCAGTACTTC
d_gene: TRBD2
v_gene: TRBV5-1
j_gene: TRBJ2-7
abundance: NA

CDR3aa: CASSLHGNTEAFF
CDR3nt: TGTGCCAGCAGCTTACATGGGAACACTGAAGCTTTCTTT
d_gene: NA
v_gene: TRBV5-4
j_gene: TRBJ1-1
abundance: NA

CDR3aa: CASSPTPGQASYEQYF
CDR3nt: TGCGCCAGCAGCCCCACCCCAGGACAGGCTTCCTACGAGCAGTACTTC
d_gene: TRBD1
v_gene: TRBV4-1
j_gene: TRBJ2-7
abundance: NA

CDR3aa: CASSLFEGAEQYF
CDR3nt: TGTGCCAGCAGCTTATTTGAGGGAGCCGAGCAGTACTTC
d_gene: NA
v_gene: TRBV7-3
j_gene: TRBJ2-7
abundance: once

CDR3aa: CASGGDRGQDTQYF
CDR3nt: TGTGCCAGCGGGGGAGACAGGGGGCAAGATACGCAGTATTTT
d_gene: TRBD1
v_gene: TRBV13
j_gene: TRBJ2-3
abundance: NA

CDR3aa: CASSSIMGKGGNIQYF
CDR3nt: TGTGCCAGCAGCTCAATCATGGGGAAAGGGGGAAACATTCAGTACTTC
d_gene: NA
v_gene: TRBV7-8
j_gene: TRBJ2-4
abundance: NA

CDR3aa: CASSEALNQPQHF
CDR3nt: TGTGCCAGCAGTGAAGCCCTCAATCAGCCCCAGCATTTT
d_gene: NA
v_gene: TRBV6-1
j_gene: TRBJ1-5
abundance: NA

CDR3aa: CASSEIPQGSTEAFF
CDR3nt: TGTGCCAGCAGTGAAATCCCACAGGGTAGCACTGAAGCTTTCTTT
d_gene: NA
v_gene: TRBV2
j_gene: TRBJ1-1
abundance: NA

CDR3aa: CASRAGGANTGELFF
CDR3nt: TGTGCCAGCAGGGCCGGGGGGGCGAACACCGGGGAGCTGTTTTTT
d_gene: TRBD2
v_gene: TRBV28
j_gene: TRBJ2-2
abundance: NA

CDR3aa: CASSPRGQSNTGELFF
CDR3nt: TGTGCCAGCTCACCACGGGGACAGTCGAACACCGGGGAGCTGTTTTTT
d_gene: TRBD1
v_gene: TRBV18
j_gene: TRBJ2-2
abundance: NA

CDR3aa: CASSPGTSGTPYEQYF
CDR3nt: TGTGCCAGTAGTCCAGGGACTAGCGGGACCCCCTACGAGCAGTACTTC
d_gene: TRBD2
v_gene: TRBV19
j_gene: TRBJ2-7
abundance: NA

CDR3aa: CASSLGTGRTEAFF
CDR3nt: TGTGCCAGCAGCTTAGGGACAGGGAGGACTGAAGCTTTCTTT
d_gene: TRBD1
v_gene: TRBV11-2
j_gene: TRBJ1-1
abundance: NA

CDR3aa: CASSQVKPRRYNEQFF
CDR3nt: TGTGCCAGCAGCCAAGTAAAACCTAGGCGCTACAATGAGCAGTTCTTC
d_gene: NA
v_gene: TRBV14
j_gene: TRBJ2-1
abundance: NA

CDR3aa: CASRETGKSNEKLFF
CDR3nt: TGTGCCAGCAGAGAGACAGGGAAATCGAATGAAAAACTGTTTTTT
d_gene: TRBD1
v_gene: TRBV2
j_gene: TRBJ1-4
abundance: NA

CDR3aa: CASSFGGSSYEQYF
CDR3nt: TGTGCCAGCAGTTTTGGGGGGAGCTCCTACGAGCAGTACTTC
d_gene: NA
v_gene: TRBV27
j_gene: TRBJ2-7
abundance: NA

CDR3aa: CASSSRTGEQYF
CDR3nt: TGTGCCAGCAGTTCGCGGACGGGGGAGCAGTACTTC
d_gene: NA
v_gene: TRBV28
j_gene: TRBJ2-7
abundance: NA

CDR3aa: CASSLKGARTGELFF
CDR3nt: TGTGCCAGCAGCTTAAAGGGGGCGCGGACCGGGGAGCTGTTTTTT
d_gene: TRBD1
v_gene: TRBV7-3
j_gene: TRBJ2-2
abundance: NA

CDR3aa: CASSPLRTSYEQYF
CDR3nt: TGTGCCAGCTCACCACTAAGGACTAGCTACGAGCAGTACTTC
d_gene: TRBD2
v_gene: TRBV18
j_gene: TRBJ2-7
abundance: NA

CDR3aa: CASSGRLAGFTYEQYF
CDR3nt: TGTGCCAGCAGCGGAAGACTAGCGGGGTTCACCTACGAGCAGTACTTC
d_gene: TRBD2
v_gene: TRBV11-2
j_gene: TRBJ2-7
abundance: NA